Listed here are 15 T cell receptor beta chains from one sample, sequenced in a study of identical twins. TCRdb ran MiXCR on the 5' RACE reads and lists one entry per CDR3 protein. There are 450,000 to 600,000 distinct CDR3 sequences in the sample; 20% to 25% occur only once, and approximately 0.52% lies in the top ten. The sample was also reused in another study, on yellow fever vaccine responses in identical twins.

The sequenced sample was CD4+ T cells sorted from blood. The receptors shown here come from a woman aged 18 to 35 in good health.

This clonotype was picked up a small number of times. CDR3 amino acids: CASSSQAYSNQPQHF. The CDR3 DNA reads as TGTGCCAGCAGTTCGCAGGCATATAGCAATCAGCCCCAGCATTTT. The chain employs TRBV7-2 and TRBJ1-5; D is unresolved. Germline CDR1 reads SGHTA; CDR2 reads FQGNSA. V shed 6 bases and J shed 0 bases, with 12 bases lying between them. The CDR3 is made up of 15 amino acids.

This clonotype came up a few times. The V gene is TRBV25-1, the J gene TRBJ2-7; D call uncertain. The CDR3 is 13 amino acids. CDR1 and CDR2 (germline): MGHDK, SYGVNS. Trimming removed 3 bases from V and 0 bases from J, with 6 bases in between. The CDR3 DNA follows: TGTGCCAGCAGTGATGGCGTCTCCTACGAGCAGTACTTC. Protein: CASSDGVSYEQYF.

Only a few counts were recorded for this clonotype. The chain is built from TRBV7-2 and TRBJ2-5; D remains ambiguous. Germline CDR1 SGHTA, CDR2 FQGNSA. The CDR3 extends over 14 amino acids. V lost 1 base and J lost 1, with 7 bases in between. The chain's CDR3 is CASSLGVVQETQYF. CDR3 DNA sequence: TGTGCCAGCAGCTTAGGGGTCGTCCAAGAGACCCAGTACTTC.

The chain has TRBV19 and TRBJ2-5; D call uncertain. Trimming removed 8 bases at V and 4 bases at J, with 5 bases between. Per germline, CDR1 LNHDA and CDR2 SQIVND (reference sequence). This CDR3 spans 10 amino acids. CDR3 bases: TGTGCCAGTGGGTTAGAGACCCAGTACTTC. Its translation: CASGLETQYF.

The chain has TRBV28 and TRBJ2-3, with 8 nucleotides matching TRBD2. With 7 bases clipped from V and 4 bases from J, the junction kept 16 bases outside the gene matches. Germline CDR1 MDHEN, CDR2 SYDVKM. This CDR3 is 17 amino acids long. CDR3 in amino acids: CASTYRPTGGPADTQYF. The CDR3 DNA sequence: TGTGCCAGCACTTACCGCCCTACGGGGGGGCCAGCAGATACGCAGTATTTT.

In its sample, this clonotype was seen a few times. This chain connects TRBV12-3 or TRBV12-4 to TRBJ1-3, with 9 bases fitting TRBD1. CDR3 length equals 15 residues. The junction had 6 bases not matched to a gene; V was cut back by 6 bases and J by 3 bases. The CDR3 nucleotides read TGTGCCAGCAGCCACAGGGGGCTTAGTGGAAACACCATATATTTT. This sequence encodes CASSHRGLSGNTIYF.

The chain recombines TRBV6-5 with TRBJ2-1, with D perhaps assigned TRBD1 or TRBD2 (5 bases each). Germline V gene sequence: CDR1 MNHEY, CDR2 SVGAGI. This CDR3 is 15 amino acids long. Trimming removed 10 bases from V and 16 bases from J, with 32 bases in between. The CDR3 region is CATKSSTPAGYRDFF. CDR3 DNA: TGTGCCACCAAATCCTCGACGCCGGCCGGTTATCGGGACTTCTTC.

This clonotype occurred a few times. The chain is built from TRBV15 and TRBJ2-3; D is perhaps TRBD1 or TRBD2 (5 bases each). Per the germline V gene, CDR1 is LNHNV and CDR2 is YYDKDF (reference sequence). The CDR3 extends over 16 amino acids. V was trimmed by 1 base and J by 2 bases, leaving 13 bases between them. CDR3 sequence: CATSRGFGTDTDTQYF. CDR3 sequence (DNA): TGTGCCACCAGCAGAGGGTTCGGGACGGACACAGATACGCAGTATTTT.

This chain's CDR3 is CASSKDRHNEQFF. In nucleotides, the CDR3 is TGTGCCAGCAGCAAGGACAGACACAATGAGCAGTTCTTC. This sequence joins TRBV9 and TRBJ2-1, with D maybe TRBD1 (6 bases). Trimming stripped 4 bases from V and 5 bases from J, with 10 bases between. The CDR3 totals 13 residues. Germline CDR1 and CDR2: SGDLS and YYNGEE.

The table lists this clonotype with many counts. The chain uses TRBV24-1 and TRBJ2-1; D unclear. This CDR3 region has 13 residues. Deletions cut 4 bases from V and 1 base from J, with 4 bases between. Germline-derived CDR1 and CDR2 are KGHDR and SFDVKD. CDR3 amino acids: CATSDPSYNEQFF. The CDR3 nucleotides read TGTGCCACCAGTGACCCTTCCTACAATGAGCAGTTCTTC.

The V and J genes are TRBV10-3 and TRBJ2-2; D is possibly TRBD1 or TRBD2 (6 bases each). The length of the CDR3 is 14 residues. Trimming took off 4 bases at V and 2 bases at J, with 8 bases between the two ends. Germline CDR1 and CDR2: ENHRY and SYGVKD. CDR3 nucleotides: TGTGCCATCAGTGGGGGGGCCAACACCGGGGAGCTGTTTTTT. Translated: CAISGGANTGELFF.

This clonotype was counted between two and nine times. The chain combines TRBV5-6 with TRBJ2-7; D gene uncertain. V lost 0 bases to trimming and J lost 3 bases, with 13 bases between them. CDR1 is SGHDT, CDR2 YYEEEE, per germline. The CDR3 covers 15 residues. CDR3 DNA sequence: TGTGCCAGCAGCTTGGGGCCAGGCGACAACTACGAGCAGTACTTC. This encodes CASSLGPGDNYEQYF.

The chain is built from TRBV23-1 and TRBJ2-3, with 9 positions matching TRBD1. TRBV23-1 is an open reading frame, and its role is uncertain. The CDR3 runs 15 residues. V shed 5 bases and J 6 bases; nucleotides not matched to a gene: 9. The CDR3 loop reads CASSRDREDADTQYF. CDR3 nucleotides: TGCGCCAGCAGTAGGGACAGGGAGGACGCGGATACGCAGTATTTT.

In this sample, this clonotype turned up a few times. This CDR3 reads CASSVVDGVDTQYF. The CDR3 coding sequence is TGTGCCAGCAGCGTAGTCGACGGAGTAGATACGCAGTATTTT. V and J are TRBV9 and TRBJ2-3; D gene uncertain. The CDR3 contains 14 residues. Germline V gene data show CDR1 as SGDLS and CDR2 as YYNGEE. The V and J ends lost 0 bases and 5 bases respectively, with 10 bases between them. The full variable domain, in which reference TRBV9 and TRBJ2-3 provide the parts outside the CDR3, is DSGVTQTPKHLITATGQRVTLRCSPRSGDLSVYWYQQSLDQGLQFLIQYYNGEERAKGNILERFSAQQFPDLHSELNLSSLELGDSALYFCASSVVDGVDTQYFGPGTRLTVL.

The gene calls are TRBV13 and TRBJ2-2, with a weak D call TRBD2 (5 bases). Germline lookup yields CDR1 PRHDT and CDR2 FYEKMQ (reference sequence). V was shortened by 5 bases and J by 4 bases, with 17 bases between the two germline ends. CDR3 size: 16 residues. The chain's CDR3 is CASSSRRMGVTGELFF. As DNA, the CDR3 is TGTGCCAGCAGCAGTCGACGGATGGGAGTCACCGGGGAGCTGTTTTTT. Full variable domain (rest looked up from reference TRBV13 and TRBJ2-2): AAGVIQSPRHLIKEKRETATLKCYPIPRHDTVYWYQQGPGQDPQFLISFYEKMQSDKGSIPDRFSAQQFSDYHSELNMSSLELGDSALYFCASSSRRMGVTGELFFGEGSRLTVL.